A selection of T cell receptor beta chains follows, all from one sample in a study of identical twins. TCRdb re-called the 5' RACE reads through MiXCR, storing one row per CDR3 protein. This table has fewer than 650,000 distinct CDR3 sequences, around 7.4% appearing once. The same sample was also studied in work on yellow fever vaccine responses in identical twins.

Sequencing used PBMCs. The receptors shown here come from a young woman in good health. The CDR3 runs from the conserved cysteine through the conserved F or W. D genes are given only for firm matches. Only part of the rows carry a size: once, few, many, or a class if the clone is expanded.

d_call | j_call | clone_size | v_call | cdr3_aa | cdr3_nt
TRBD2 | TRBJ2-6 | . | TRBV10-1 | CASSGPASGGSNVLTF | TGCGCCAGCAGCGGCCCTGCCAGCGGGGGGTCCAACGTCCTGACTTTC
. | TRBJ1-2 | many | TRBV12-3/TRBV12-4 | CASNPIGSLVYGYTF | TGTGCCAGCAATCCTATAGGGTCCCTAGTCTATGGCTACACCTTC
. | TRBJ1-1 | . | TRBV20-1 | CSARIMDKNTEAFF | TGCAGTGCTAGAATAATGGACAAGAACACTGAAGCTTTCTTT
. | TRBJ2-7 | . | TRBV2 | CASDKRESVREQYF | TGTGCCAGCGATAAGAGGGAGAGTGTGCGGGAGCAGTACTTC
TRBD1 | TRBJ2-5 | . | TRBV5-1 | CASSSGQGAPETQYF | TGCGCCAGCAGCTCGGGACAGGGGGCGCCGGAGACCCAGTACTTC
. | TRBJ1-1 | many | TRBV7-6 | CASSSHGQTNTEAFF | TGTGCCAGCAGCTCCCACGGACAGACAAACACTGAAGCTTTCTTT
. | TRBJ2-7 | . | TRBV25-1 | CASSNTYEQYF | TGTGCCAGCAGTAATACCTACGAGCAGTACTTC
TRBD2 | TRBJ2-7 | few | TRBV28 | CASSIAGGTYEQYF | TGTGCCAGCAGCATAGCGGGGGGGACCTACGAGCAGTACTTC
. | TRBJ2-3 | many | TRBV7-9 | CASSPVGRESTDTQYF | TGTGCCAGCAGCCCGGTGGGCAGGGAAAGCACAGATACGCAGTATTTT
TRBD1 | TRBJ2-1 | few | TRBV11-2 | CASSGTGTGGTEQFF | TGTGCCAGCAGCGGCACCGGGACAGGGGGCACTGAGCAGTTCTTC
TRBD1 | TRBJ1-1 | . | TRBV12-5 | CASGYNRGTEAFF | TGTGCTAGTGGCTACAACAGGGGGACTGAAGCTTTCTTT
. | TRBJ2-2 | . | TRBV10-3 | CATHVENTGELFF | TGTGCCACCCACGTGGAAAACACCGGGGAGCTGTTTTTT